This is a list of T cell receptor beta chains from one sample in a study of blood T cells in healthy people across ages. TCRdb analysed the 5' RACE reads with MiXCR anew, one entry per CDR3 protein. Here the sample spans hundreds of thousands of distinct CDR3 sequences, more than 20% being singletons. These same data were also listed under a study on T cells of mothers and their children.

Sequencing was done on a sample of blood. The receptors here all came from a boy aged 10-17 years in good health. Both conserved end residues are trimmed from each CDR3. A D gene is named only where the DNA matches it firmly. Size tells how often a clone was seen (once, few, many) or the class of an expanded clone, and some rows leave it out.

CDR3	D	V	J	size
SGTGSGRDTQY	.	TRBV20-1	TRBJ2-3	.
ASSSRGKLFNYGYT	.	TRBV6-5	TRBJ1-2	.
ASTHTISGPPEAF	.	TRBV12-3/TRBV12-4	TRBJ1-1	.
SARDLTVETQY	.	TRBV20-1	TRBJ2-5	.
ASSRGTPAEAF	.	TRBV3-1	TRBJ1-1	few
SARSGRAWEETQC	TRBD2	TRBV20-1	TRBJ2-5	few
SARVGGEHF	.	TRBV20-1	TRBJ2-1	.
ASSSDPGGTGFFEQY	TRBD1	TRBV13	TRBJ2-7	.
ASWDTDTQY	.	TRBV27	TRBJ2-3	.
ASSYSYRASSYEQY	.	TRBV6-5	TRBJ2-7	.
TSSLLTSRITSTDTQY	TRBD2	TRBV5-4	TRBJ2-3	.
ASSQEGASGETQY	TRBD2	TRBV4-1	TRBJ2-5	few
ASSLTGTGYT	.	TRBV6-5	TRBJ1-2	few
ASTPGGYEQY	TRBD2	TRBV12-3/TRBV12-4	TRBJ2-7	few
ASSVFGSSGANVLT	.	TRBV2	TRBJ2-6	.
ASSEDWGEWEKLF	.	TRBV6-1	TRBJ1-4	.
ASSQVGGRGKAKNIQY	TRBD1	TRBV3-1	TRBJ2-4	.
ASGQPGKDEQY	.	TRBV7-2	TRBJ2-7	.
ASSRTGSKNIQY	.	TRBV7-2	TRBJ2-4	many
SVEGGEGLVETQY	TRBD2	TRBV29-1	TRBJ2-5	.
ASSPGHRTYEQY	.	TRBV9	TRBJ2-7	few
ASSQGVSGHEQF	.	TRBV3-1	TRBJ2-1	.
ASSARQGFTGELF	TRBD1	TRBV13	TRBJ2-2	few
ASSLDFDNEQF	.	TRBV7-7	.	few
ASSLDPGTLAKNIQY	.	TRBV7-2	TRBJ2-4	once
ASGTSAASGFYEQY	TRBD2	TRBV7-2	.	few
ASSQDPDYPPSYEQY	.	TRBV4-1	TRBJ2-7	few
ASSLQRGFSYEQY	TRBD2	TRBV7-2	.	.
ASSLVRTGQDEQY	TRBD1	TRBV12-3/TRBV12-4	TRBJ2-7	.
ASSVGDRGQDGDTQY	TRBD1	TRBV2	TRBJ2-3	.
ASRRIENEQF	.	TRBV12-3/TRBV12-4	TRBJ2-1	few
ASRWRTGADTQY	.	TRBV5-1	TRBJ2-3	.